These 7 T cell receptor beta chains were sequenced from one sample in a study of long-term antiretroviral therapy in people with HIV (dated by TCRdb to 2021 to 2024). Sequencing of the TRB variable region was done with the immunoSEQ hsTCRB v3.0 assay at survey level resolution. Imported from immuneACCESS, the table was reduced by TCRdb to in-frame sequences with V and J called. These copies leave out some clones; in studies compared against another copy, an unresolved V gene accounts for under half, and the cause of the remainder is not known. Across this sample there are under 35,000 clones, with around 90% seen only once. The top ten clones comprise 10% to 15% of the sample. Sequences were derived from unsorted PBMCs, sampled 1.1 years after starting antiretroviral therapy. The receptor set was obtained from a man younger than 30 with HIV.

The V and J genes are TRBV7-2 and TRBJ1-2; D is possibly TRBD1 (5 bases). The CDR3 loop spans 11 amino acids. The V end was cut by 5 bases, the J end by 8 bases, with 9 bases between. CDR1 is SGHTA and CDR2 is FQGNSA in the germline V gene. CDR3 coding DNA: TGTGCCAGCAGCGTCAACAGGGGCTACACCTTC. It yields the protein CASSVNRGYTF. The whole variable domain, remainder taken from reference TRBV7-2 and TRBJ1-2, is GAGVSQSPSNKVTEKGKDVELRCDPISGHTALYWYRQSLGQGLEFLIYFQGNSAPDKSGLPSDRFSAERTGGSVSTLTIQRTQQEDSAVYLCASSVNRGYTFGSGTRLTVV.

In this sample, this clone turned up once. This chain joins TRBV6-1 and TRBJ1-1; D unclear. The CDR3 covers 14 residues. Germline lookup yields CDR1 MNHNS and CDR2 SASEGT. Trimming removed 0 bases at V and 1 base at J, with 6 bases between. The CDR3 sequence: CASSEAGRNTEAFF. The CDR3 region has the DNA TGTGCCAGCAGTGAAGCCGGGAGGAACACTGAAGCTTTCTTT.

This rearrangement joins TRBV2 to TRBJ1-2; D unclear. V was shortened by 7 bases and J by 5 bases, with 23 bases between the two germline ends. The CDR3 sequence is 16 residues long. Per germline, CDR1 SNHLY and CDR2 FYNNEI. This CDR3 is CASIPQTFTLEYGYTF. As DNA, the CDR3 is TGTGCCAGCATTCCGCAGACCTTTACTTTAGAATATGGCTACACCTTC.

Regarding this clone: Compared with germline, one end of the junction differs, possibly owing to a read error. This chain links TRBV7-7 with TRBJ2-7; TRBD1 aligns across 10 bases. In germline, CDR1 is SSHAT, CDR2 FNYEAQ (reference sequence). The CDR3 totals 15 residues. The CDR3 spells CASSFRTGGDYEQYF. The CDR3 DNA sequence: TGTGCTAGCAGCTTTCGGACAGGGGGAGACTACGAGCAGTACTTC.

The chain recombines TRBV6-6 with TRBJ2-7; no definite D call. Trimming removed 4 bases at V and 1 base at J, with 14 bases between. This CDR3 is 15 amino acids long. Germline assignment: CDR1 MNHNY and CDR2 SVGAGI (reference sequence). In DNA form, the CDR3 reads TGTGCCAGCAGTTTCGAGACAACACTTTCCTACGAGCAGTACTTC. It translates to CASSFETTLSYEQYF.

This clone has just a few counts. The V call is TRBV7-9, the J call TRBJ2-7; 7 bases fit TRBD1. Germline trimming cut 5 bases from V and 1 base from J; bases unmatched to any gene: 5. The germline CDR1 and CDR2 sequences are SEHNR and FQNEAQ (reference sequence). This CDR3 comprises 14 residues. The CDR3: CASSPPGQSYEQYF. CDR3 DNA: TGTGCCAGCAGCCCGCCGGGACAGTCCTACGAGCAGTACTTC.

Only a few counts were recorded for this clone. The genes are TRBV27 and TRBJ2-7; D possibly matches TRBD1 or TRBD2 (5 bases each). Germline assignment: CDR1 MNHEY and CDR2 SMNVEV (reference sequence). V was shortened by 3 bases and J by 5 bases, with 11 bases between the two germline ends. The CDR3 consists of 13 residues. CDR3 nucleotide sequence: TGTGCCAGCAGTTTGGGACGGACGAACGAGCAGTACTTC. This translates into CASSLGRTNEQYF.